These T cell receptor beta chains were read from a single sample in a study of T cells after yellow fever vaccination. TCRdb re-called the 5' RACE reads with MiXCR, one entry per CDR3 protein. The table lists around 260,000 distinct CDR3 sequences, about 5.2% of them singletons, with roughly 3.4% in the top ten. Source: CD4+ T cells sorted from PBMCs, taken on the day of the yellow fever booster vaccination. The origin of the receptors is a man between 18 and 35 years old who received the YFV17D yellow fever vaccine. The CDR3 runs from the conserved cysteine through the conserved F or W. Fields, in order: CDR3 DNA, CDR3 protein, clone size, J gene, V gene, D gene. A D gene is named only where the DNA matches it firmly. Some rows mark clone size as missing; the rest say once, few, many or name a class of expanded clone.

TGCGCCAGCAGTATGGCGGTGTTGACAGGGAGGCTTCTCCTTTTCAGCGAGCAGTACTTC CASSMAVLTGRLLLFSEQYF few TRBJ2-7 TRBV10-1 NA
TGCGCCAGCAGCCCCGTGGGGGCTCAAGAGACCCAGTACTTC CASSPVGAQETQYF NA TRBJ2-5 TRBV5-1 NA
TGCAGTGTTAGTGGCCAGGGCGGCACCGGGGAGCTGTTTTTT CSVSGQGGTGELFF NA TRBJ2-2 TRBV20-1 NA
TGCAGTGCTAGAGATCTGAGGGGTAGCAATCAGCCCCAGCATTTT CSARDLRGSNQPQHF NA TRBJ1-5 TRBV20-1 NA
TGCGCCAGCAGCTTGGGGGACAGGGGAAACACCATATATTTT CASSLGDRGNTIYF NA TRBJ1-3 TRBV5-1 TRBD1
TGTGCCAGCAGTTCCGACAGGGGGACCGGGGAGCTGTTTTTT CASSSDRGTGELFF many TRBJ2-2 TRBV2 TRBD1
TGCGCCAGCAGCTTGGAATGGGCAGGAAGCGAGACCCAGTACTTC CASSLEWAGSETQYF many TRBJ2-5 TRBV5-1 NA
TGTGCCAGCAGAATAGGACAGCTTGGATCACCCCTCCACTTT CASRIGQLGSPLHF NA TRBJ1-6 TRBV6-5 NA
TGCGCCAGCAGTTCACAGGGATACGGCTACACCTTC CASSSQGYGYTF many TRBJ1-2 TRBV5-1 NA
TGTGCCAGCAGCTTCGACGGGGGTTTTACAGATACGCAGTATTTT CASSFDGGFTDTQYF many TRBJ2-3 TRBV7-9 NA
TGTGCCAGTAGTATAGGGAAGGCGGGTGTCCAGTTCTTC CASSIGKAGVQFF NA TRBJ2-1 TRBV19 NA
TGTGCCAGTAGTATAGATCTACTGGGTAAGGGGCCCCAGCATTTT CASSIDLLGKGPQHF NA TRBJ1-5 TRBV19 NA
TGTGCCAGCAGTTACAGCGCGGGGGGGCATGACACAGATACGCAGTATTTT CASSYSAGGHDTDTQYF few TRBJ2-3 TRBV6-5 TRBD2
TGTGCCAGCAGTGAGGACACCGGGGAGCTGTTTTTT CASSEDTGELFF NA TRBJ2-2 TRBV2 NA
TGTGCCAGCTCTCCTGGTACCGGGACAGGGGACAATGAGCAGTTCTTC CASSPGTGTGDNEQFF many TRBJ2-1 TRBV18 TRBD1
TGTGCCAGCAGCTTAACACGGGCTAGCTACAATGAGCAGTTCTTC CASSLTRASYNEQFF many TRBJ2-1 TRBV7-3 NA
TGCGCCAGCACCGGGACAGACCAAGAGACCCAGTACTTC CASTGTDQETQYF many TRBJ2-5 TRBV5-1 TRBD1
TGTGCCAGCAGCTTATCGCTAGCGGGGTCCTACAATGAGCAGTTCTTC CASSLSLAGSYNEQFF many TRBJ2-1 TRBV7-9 TRBD2
TGTGCCAGCAGCTTAGGAGACAGGGATTCACCCCTCCACTTT CASSLGDRDSPLHF NA TRBJ1-6 TRBV11-2 TRBD1
TGCAGTGCTAGAGATACGACAGGGGATAATTCACCCCTCCACTTT CSARDTTGDNSPLHF NA TRBJ1-6 TRBV20-1 TRBD1
TGTGCTAGTGGTTTCAATTCGGATGAGCAGTTCTTC CASGFNSDEQFF few TRBJ2-1 TRBV12-5 NA
TGCAGTGCCCCCGATCAGCCCCAGCATTTT CSAPDQPQHF NA TRBJ1-5 TRBV20-1 NA
TGCGCCAGCAGCTTGGCCGGAAGAGCGGGGGGGACAGATACGCAGTATTTT CASSLAGRAGGTDTQYF NA TRBJ2-3 TRBV5-1 TRBD2
TGCGCCAGCAGCTTGGGACAGAGTGGGACCGGGGAGCTGTTTTTT CASSLGQSGTGELFF NA TRBJ2-2 TRBV5-1 NA
TGTGCCAGCAGACGGGACAGCGGAGAGACCCAGTACTTC CASRRDSGETQYF few TRBJ2-5 TRBV7-9 TRBD1
TGTGCCAGCTCACCTACCGGACAGTTCAATCAGCCCCAGCATTTT CASSPTGQFNQPQHF NA TRBJ1-5 TRBV18 NA
TGTGCCATCAGTGAGTCGCGGGGGTCCCAAGAGACCCAGTACTTC CAISESRGSQETQYF many TRBJ2-5 TRBV10-3 TRBD2
TGCGCCAGCAAGTCGACAGGCCCTTCCACAGATACGCAGTATTTT CASKSTGPSTDTQYF many TRBJ2-3 TRBV4-1 NA
TGTGCCAGCAGCGGTGGTACCGAAGCTTTCTTT CASSGGTEAFF few TRBJ1-1 TRBV3-1 NA
TGTGCCAGCAGCCAGATCGGGGGGCACACTGAAGCTTTCTTT CASSQIGGHTEAFF few TRBJ1-1 TRBV3-1 NA
TGTGCCAGCAGCTACTCCGGGGGGCACCAAGAGACCCAGTACTTC CASSYSGGHQETQYF few TRBJ2-5 TRBV13 NA
TGTGCCAGCAGTTATCGGGTAGCCAAAAACATTCAGTACTTC CASSYRVAKNIQYF many TRBJ2-4 TRBV7-2 NA
TGCAGCGTCCGGGACAGGGGGCTTCAAGAGACCCAGTACTTC CSVRDRGLQETQYF few TRBJ2-5 TRBV29-1 TRBD1
TGTGCCATCAGTGGGGACTTAAGGACCGGGGAGCTGTTTTTT CAISGDLRTGELFF many TRBJ2-2 TRBV10-3 NA
TGTGCCAGCAAGTCAGCCTCGGACTTCCCCACAGATACGCAGTATTTT CASKSASDFPTDTQYF many TRBJ2-3 TRBV12-3/TRBV12-4 NA
TGTGCCAGCAGTAGGGGACAGGGGGTTGGAGGCTACACCTTC CASSRGQGVGGYTF NA TRBJ1-2 TRBV27 TRBD1
TGTGCCAGCAGGGGGAACGAGGAGCAGTACTTC CASRGNEEQYF many TRBJ2-7 TRBV12-3/TRBV12-4 NA
TGCAGCGTTGTGGTCGGAAACACCATATATTTT CSVVVGNTIYF few TRBJ1-3 TRBV29-1 NA
TGTGCCAGCAGCGTAGACGGGGTAGACTACAATGAGCAGTTCTTC CASSVDGVDYNEQFF NA TRBJ2-1 TRBV9 NA